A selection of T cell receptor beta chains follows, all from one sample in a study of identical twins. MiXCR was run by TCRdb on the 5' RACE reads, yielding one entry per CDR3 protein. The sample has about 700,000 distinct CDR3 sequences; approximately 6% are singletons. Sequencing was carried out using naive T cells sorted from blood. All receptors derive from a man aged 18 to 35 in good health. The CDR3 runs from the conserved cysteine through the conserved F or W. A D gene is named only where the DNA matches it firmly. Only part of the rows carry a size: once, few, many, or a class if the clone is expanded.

CDR3 DNA: TGTGCCAGCAGCCGCGGGGGAACCTACAATGAGCAGTTCTTC
CDR3 protein: CASSRGGTYNEQFF
J gene: TRBJ2-1
V gene: TRBV7-9
clone size: many
D gene: TRBD2

CDR3 DNA: TGCAGTGCCTCAGGGCAGGGGGCGTTTAGGAATAGCAATCAGCCCCAGCATTTT
CDR3 protein: CSASGQGAFRNSNQPQHF
J gene: TRBJ1-5
V gene: TRBV20-1
clone size: -
D gene: TRBD1

CDR3 DNA: TGTGCCTGGATTTATGAGGGGGGACTAGCGGGAGTTACTGGGGCCAACGTCCTGACTTTC
CDR3 protein: CAWIYEGGLAGVTGANVLTF
J gene: TRBJ2-6
V gene: TRBV30
clone size: -
D gene: TRBD2

CDR3 DNA: TGTGCCAGCAGTGACGGATCCCTCTCCTACGAGCAGTACTTC
CDR3 protein: CASSDGSLSYEQYF
J gene: TRBJ2-7
V gene: TRBV2
clone size: many
D gene: -

CDR3 DNA: TGCGCCAGCAGCCAAGATCAGTCGGGACTGATGATCTATGGCTACACCTTC
CDR3 protein: CASSQDQSGLMIYGYTF
J gene: TRBJ1-2
V gene: TRBV4-1
clone size: many
D gene: -

CDR3 DNA: TGTGCCAGCAGCGTAACACAGGGATACCCTTCTGGGGCCAACGTCCTGACTTTC
CDR3 protein: CASSVTQGYPSGANVLTF
J gene: TRBJ2-6
V gene: TRBV9
clone size: -
D gene: -

CDR3 DNA: TGTGCCAGCCTCCCGGACAGGGGCGACACTGAAGCTTTCTTT
CDR3 protein: CASLPDRGDTEAFF
J gene: TRBJ1-1
V gene: TRBV25-1
clone size: few
D gene: TRBD1

CDR3 DNA: TGCAGCGTCCGGGACGGCACAGATACGCAGTATTTT
CDR3 protein: CSVRDGTDTQYF
J gene: TRBJ2-3
V gene: TRBV29-1
clone size: many
D gene: -

CDR3 DNA: TGTGCCAGCAGTTCCAGATCCTGGACAACCCCGCATGAAAAACTGTTTTTT
CDR3 protein: CASSSRSWTTPHEKLFF
J gene: TRBJ1-4
V gene: TRBV27
clone size: few
D gene: -

CDR3 DNA: TGCAGCGTTGGGTCAAGCACAGGGGCTGTCGGGGAGCTGTTTTTT
CDR3 protein: CSVGSSTGAVGELFF
J gene: TRBJ2-2
V gene: TRBV29-1
clone size: many
D gene: TRBD1

CDR3 DNA: TGTGCCAGCAGTGAGAGCGGCGGACGGCTGTTTTTT
CDR3 protein: CASSESGGRLFF
J gene: TRBJ2-2
V gene: TRBV6-1
clone size: -
D gene: -

CDR3 DNA: TGCAGCGTTGCAGTGTCCAGAGCCGAGACCCAGTACTTC
CDR3 protein: CSVAVSRAETQYF
J gene: TRBJ2-5
V gene: TRBV29-1
clone size: -
D gene: -

CDR3 DNA: TGCAGTGCCCCAGGAGGTGTGGGGCCCGATGGCTACACCTTC
CDR3 protein: CSAPGGVGPDGYTF
J gene: TRBJ1-2
V gene: TRBV20-1
clone size: -
D gene: -

CDR3 DNA: TGCAGTGCTAGACCCGAGGGGGAGAATGAGCAGTTCTTC
CDR3 protein: CSARPEGENEQFF
J gene: TRBJ2-1
V gene: TRBV20-1
clone size: many
D gene: -

CDR3 DNA: TGCAGTGCTAACCACCGAGAGACCCAGTACTTC
CDR3 protein: CSANHRETQYF
J gene: TRBJ2-5
V gene: TRBV20-1
clone size: many
D gene: -

CDR3 DNA: TGCGCCAGCAGGCGCGGGACTTTAGACAATGAGCAGTTCTTC
CDR3 protein: CASRRGTLDNEQFF
J gene: TRBJ2-1
V gene: TRBV5-1
clone size: few
D gene: -

CDR3 DNA: TGTGCCTGGAGTCGTCGTCGATCCGGGGACTATGGCTACACCTTC
CDR3 protein: CAWSRRRSGDYGYTF
J gene: TRBJ1-2
V gene: TRBV30
clone size: many
D gene: -

CDR3 DNA: TGTGCCAGCAGTAGAAAGGATAGGATTGGGATCCCTGGAAACACCATATATTTT
CDR3 protein: CASSRKDRIGIPGNTIYF
J gene: TRBJ1-3
V gene: TRBV11-1
clone size: -
D gene: -

CDR3 DNA: TGTGCCATCAGTGATTATCGCGAGGGGAACTATGGCTACACCTTC
CDR3 protein: CAISDYREGNYGYTF
J gene: TRBJ1-2
V gene: TRBV10-3
clone size: -
D gene: -

CDR3 DNA: TGTGCCAGCATGACAGGAGGCACCGGGGAGCTGTTTTTT
CDR3 protein: CASMTGGTGELFF
J gene: TRBJ2-2
V gene: TRBV7-8
clone size: many
D gene: -

CDR3 DNA: TGTGCCAGCGGTTATAGCGGGAGGGCCGGTCAGTTCTTC
CDR3 protein: CASGYSGRAGQFF
J gene: TRBJ2-1
V gene: TRBV28
clone size: many
D gene: TRBD2

CDR3 DNA: TGTGCCAGCAGTACACGGTGGGGGGCTCCAGATAACACCGGGGAGCTGTTTTTT
CDR3 protein: CASSTRWGAPDNTGELFF
J gene: TRBJ2-2
V gene: TRBV28
clone size: -
D gene: -

CDR3 DNA: TGTGCCAGCAGTTACTCAGGGGGCCTAGCCAATGTATACGAGCAGTACTTC
CDR3 protein: CASSYSGGLANVYEQYF
J gene: TRBJ2-7
V gene: TRBV6-2/TRBV6-3
clone size: -
D gene: TRBD1

CDR3 DNA: TGTGCCAGCAGCTTATCAACTAGCGGGAGGGCCAGGAGCACAGATACGCAGTATTTT
CDR3 protein: CASSLSTSGRARSTDTQYF
J gene: TRBJ2-3
V gene: TRBV11-2
clone size: -
D gene: TRBD2

CDR3 DNA: TGTGCCAGCACGGGCGGCTACACCGGGGAGCTGTTTTTT
CDR3 protein: CASTGGYTGELFF
J gene: TRBJ2-2
V gene: TRBV6-2/TRBV6-3
clone size: few
D gene: -

CDR3 DNA: TGTGCCAGCAGCCCAAACAGGGGGCGTAGCACTGAAGCTTTCTTT
CDR3 protein: CASSPNRGRSTEAFF
J gene: TRBJ1-1
V gene: TRBV11-3
clone size: -
D gene: TRBD1

CDR3 DNA: TGTGCCAGCAGCTTCCCGGGACAGCAAGAGACCCAGTACTTC
CDR3 protein: CASSFPGQQETQYF
J gene: TRBJ2-5
V gene: TRBV5-6
clone size: many
D gene: TRBD1

CDR3 DNA: TGTGCCACCAGTGAGACAGGGGGGGATAGGACCAAAAACATTCAGTACTTC
CDR3 protein: CATSETGGDRTKNIQYF
J gene: TRBJ2-4
V gene: TRBV24-1
clone size: many
D gene: TRBD1

CDR3 DNA: TGCGCCAGCAGCTTGGCTTTGGGGGAGACGCAGTATTTT
CDR3 protein: CASSLALGETQYF
J gene: TRBJ2-3
V gene: TRBV5-1
clone size: many
D gene: -

CDR3 DNA: TGTGCCAGCAGATCCTTAGGCCTTAAAAAACTGTTTTTT
CDR3 protein: CASRSLGLKKLFF
J gene: TRBJ1-4
V gene: TRBV12-3/TRBV12-4
clone size: many
D gene: -

CDR3 DNA: TGTGCCAACGCAGGGGACACCGGGGAGCTGTTTTTT
CDR3 protein: CANAGDTGELFF
J gene: TRBJ2-2
V gene: TRBV7-9
clone size: -
D gene: -

CDR3 DNA: TGCAGTGCTAGCCGCGGGACAGCGAACAATCAGCCCCAGCATTTT
CDR3 protein: CSASRGTANNQPQHF
J gene: TRBJ1-5
V gene: TRBV20-1
clone size: -
D gene: TRBD1

CDR3 DNA: TGTGCCAGCAGCTTGGCGGGACAGGGGGATTCACCCCTCCACTTT
CDR3 protein: CASSLAGQGDSPLHF
J gene: TRBJ1-6
V gene: TRBV7-2
clone size: many
D gene: TRBD1

CDR3 DNA: TGCAGTGCTAGAGAACCGATGGAGAATGAGCAGTTCTTC
CDR3 protein: CSAREPMENEQFF
J gene: TRBJ2-1
V gene: TRBV20-1
clone size: many
D gene: -

CDR3 DNA: TGTGCCAGCAGCTTCACAGGGGGATTAGCTGAAGCTTTCTTT
CDR3 protein: CASSFTGGLAEAFF
J gene: TRBJ1-1
V gene: TRBV7-2
clone size: many
D gene: TRBD1

CDR3 DNA: TGTGCCAGCAGCCACAGGGGTTGGACAGTAGATGAGCAGTTCTTC
CDR3 protein: CASSHRGWTVDEQFF
J gene: TRBJ2-1
V gene: TRBV11-2
clone size: -
D gene: TRBD1

CDR3 DNA: TGCGCCAGCAGCAGATTCGAGAGCACAGATACGCAGTATTTT
CDR3 protein: CASSRFESTDTQYF
J gene: TRBJ2-3
V gene: TRBV5-1
clone size: many
D gene: -

CDR3 DNA: TGTGCCAGCAGCGGGGGCGTGGGCAGCACAGATACGCAGTATTTT
CDR3 protein: CASSGGVGSTDTQYF
J gene: TRBJ2-3
V gene: TRBV5-5
clone size: few
D gene: -

CDR3 DNA: TGTGCCAGCAGTCTCGGAGGACTAGGTCCCTACAATGAGCAGTTCTTC
CDR3 protein: CASSLGGLGPYNEQFF
J gene: TRBJ2-1
V gene: TRBV28
clone size: many
D gene: TRBD2

CDR3 DNA: TGCAGTGCTCCCCTGCGGACCTCATACGAGCAGTACTTC
CDR3 protein: CSAPLRTSYEQYF
J gene: TRBJ2-7
V gene: TRBV20-1
clone size: -
D gene: -

CDR3 DNA: TGTGCCATCAGTGAGTCCGTGGCGGGGGAGACAGATACGCAGTATTTT
CDR3 protein: CAISESVAGETDTQYF
J gene: TRBJ2-3
V gene: TRBV10-3
clone size: many
D gene: TRBD2

CDR3 DNA: TGTGCCAGCAGCTCTCTGACTAGCGGGAGTGTTAATGAGCAGTTCTTC
CDR3 protein: CASSSLTSGSVNEQFF
J gene: TRBJ2-1
V gene: TRBV11-2
clone size: -
D gene: TRBD2

CDR3 DNA: TGTGCCAGCAGCTTAGTTAGGGCAATCCAAGGATACGAGCAGTTCTTC
CDR3 protein: CASSLVRAIQGYEQFF
J gene: TRBJ2-1
V gene: TRBV7-8
clone size: few
D gene: -

CDR3 DNA: TGCGCCAGCAGCATCGGGGCCGGGCATGAAGCTTTCTTT
CDR3 protein: CASSIGAGHEAFF
J gene: TRBJ1-1
V gene: TRBV5-1
clone size: many
D gene: -

CDR3 DNA: TGTGCCAGCACGATCCAGGGTTTCAACACTGAAGCTTTCTTT
CDR3 protein: CASTIQGFNTEAFF
J gene: TRBJ1-1
V gene: TRBV12-3/TRBV12-4
clone size: many
D gene: -

CDR3 DNA: TGCAGTGCTAGATTCCAGTCGCGTGGCTACGAGCAGTACTTC
CDR3 protein: CSARFQSRGYEQYF
J gene: TRBJ2-7
V gene: TRBV20-1
clone size: -
D gene: -

CDR3 DNA: TGCAGTGGCGGGACTGAAGCTTTCTTT
CDR3 protein: CSGGTEAFF
J gene: TRBJ1-1
V gene: TRBV20-1
clone size: many
D gene: -

CDR3 DNA: TGTGCCAGCAGCGTAGCAGGGGGCTCTTCACCCCTCCACTTT
CDR3 protein: CASSVAGGSSPLHF
J gene: TRBJ1-6
V gene: TRBV27
clone size: many
D gene: TRBD1

CDR3 DNA: TGTGCCACCAGCAGAGATTCCCAGGCCGGGGAGCTGTTTTTT
CDR3 protein: CATSRDSQAGELFF
J gene: TRBJ2-2
V gene: TRBV15
clone size: many
D gene: -

CDR3 DNA: TGCAGCTTTGGCGGGTCTAGCGGGAGGGCCGTCGAGGAGACCCAGTACTTC
CDR3 protein: CSFGGSSGRAVEETQYF
J gene: TRBJ2-5
V gene: TRBV29-1
clone size: many
D gene: TRBD2

CDR3 DNA: TGTGCCAGCACCGGGGGCGCAACTAATGAAAAACTGTTTTTT
CDR3 protein: CASTGGATNEKLFF
J gene: TRBJ1-4
V gene: TRBV12-3/TRBV12-4
clone size: many
D gene: -